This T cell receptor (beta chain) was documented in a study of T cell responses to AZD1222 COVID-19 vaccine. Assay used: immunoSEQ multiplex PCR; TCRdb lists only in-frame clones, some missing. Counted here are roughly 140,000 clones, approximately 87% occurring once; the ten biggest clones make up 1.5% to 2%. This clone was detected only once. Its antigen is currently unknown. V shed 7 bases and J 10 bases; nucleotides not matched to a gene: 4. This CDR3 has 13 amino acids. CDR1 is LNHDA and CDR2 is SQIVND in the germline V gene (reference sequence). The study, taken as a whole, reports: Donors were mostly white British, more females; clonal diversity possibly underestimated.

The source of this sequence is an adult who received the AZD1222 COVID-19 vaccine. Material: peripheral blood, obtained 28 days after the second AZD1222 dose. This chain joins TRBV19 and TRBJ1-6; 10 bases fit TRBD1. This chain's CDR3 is CASKDRGDSPLHF. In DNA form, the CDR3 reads TGTGCCAGTAAGGACAGGGGGGACTCACCCCTCCACTTT.